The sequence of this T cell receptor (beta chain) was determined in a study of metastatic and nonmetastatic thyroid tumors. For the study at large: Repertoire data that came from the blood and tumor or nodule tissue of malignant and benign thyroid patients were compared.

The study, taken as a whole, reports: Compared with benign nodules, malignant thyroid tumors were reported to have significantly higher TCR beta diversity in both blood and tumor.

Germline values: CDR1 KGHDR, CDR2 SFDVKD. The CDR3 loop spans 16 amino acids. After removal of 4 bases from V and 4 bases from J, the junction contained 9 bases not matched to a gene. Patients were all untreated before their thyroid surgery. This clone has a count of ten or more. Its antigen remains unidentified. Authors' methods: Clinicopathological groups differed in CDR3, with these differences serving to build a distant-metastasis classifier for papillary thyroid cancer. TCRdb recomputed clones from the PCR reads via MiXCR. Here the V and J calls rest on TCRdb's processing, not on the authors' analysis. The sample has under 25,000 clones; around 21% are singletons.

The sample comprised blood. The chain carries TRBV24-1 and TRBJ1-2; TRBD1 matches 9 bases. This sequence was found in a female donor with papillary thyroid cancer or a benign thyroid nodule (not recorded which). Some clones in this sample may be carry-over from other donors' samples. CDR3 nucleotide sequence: TGTGCCACCAGTGACACACAGGGGGCGTACGGCTATGGCTACACCTTC. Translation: CATSDTQGAYGYGYTF.